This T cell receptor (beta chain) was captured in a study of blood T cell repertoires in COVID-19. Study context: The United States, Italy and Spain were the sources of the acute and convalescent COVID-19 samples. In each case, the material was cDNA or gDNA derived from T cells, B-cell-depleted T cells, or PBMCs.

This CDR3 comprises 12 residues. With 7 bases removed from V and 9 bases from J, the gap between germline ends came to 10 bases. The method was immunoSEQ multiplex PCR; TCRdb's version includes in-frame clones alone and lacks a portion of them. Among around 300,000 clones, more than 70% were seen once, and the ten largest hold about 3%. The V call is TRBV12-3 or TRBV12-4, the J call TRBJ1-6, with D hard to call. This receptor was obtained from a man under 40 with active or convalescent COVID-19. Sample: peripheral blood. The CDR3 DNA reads TGTGCCAGCAAACTAGGGATTTCACCCCTCCACTTT. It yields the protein CASKLGISPLHF.